The clone carrying this TCR beta chain has ten or more counts. These data belong to a study of low-dose radiotherapy and immunotherapy resistance in tumors. About the research overall: Members of Cohort 1 were treated with 0.5 Gy per fraction every 2 weeks. The prescribed total PTV dose was 6.5 Gy. The drug cyclophosphamide was given into a vein at 200 mg/m2 every two weeks, one day before radiation and immunotherapy. Patients received 300 mg of oral aspirin each day across four cycles, commencing on cycle 1 day 1.

The sample's time point: before trial treatment. All of the donors were given nivolumab, ipilimumab, aspirin, low-dose cyclophosphamide and low-dose radiotherapy as part of RACIN, a single-arm trial. Both TCRalpha and TCRbeta chains were reverse transcribed with V-gene-specific primers. PCR amplification of the TCRs was performed with Phusion for 20 PCR cycles, and it relied on a constant-region primer together with a V-primer adapter. MiXCR was run by TCRdb on the reads, yielding one entry per CDR3 protein. The table records fewer than 95,000 distinct CDR3 sequences, 9.4% of them present only once. Germline CDR1 SGHRS, CDR2 YFSETQ. The CDR3 totals 14 residues. The V end lost 4 bases, the J end lost 3 bases, and 12 bases lay between the germline ends.

The chain joins TRBV5-1 to TRBJ2-3; possible D gene TRBD1, 6 bases. The origin of this receptor is a male donor with prostate cancer. The sequencing used PBMCs, collected before treatment. The CDR3 loop is CASSGGQATDTQYF. For the CDR3, the DNA is TGCGCCAGCAGCGGGGGACAAGCAACAGATACGCAGTATTTT. The variable domain in full, with the rest retrieved from reference TRBV5-1 and TRBJ2-3, is KAGVTQTPRYLIKTRGQQVTLSCSPISGHRSVSWYQQTPGQGLQFLFEYFSETQRNKGNFPGRFSGRQFSNSRSEMNVSTLELGDSALYLCASSGGQATDTQYFGPGTRLTVL.